Described below is a single T cell receptor beta chain sequence and its context. Its antigen is not known. One end of the junction fails to match germline, which may point to a read error. TCRdb fed the reads into MiXCR, producing one record per CDR3 protein. Counted here are about 480,000 distinct CDR3 sequences, 33% occurring once; the ten biggest clones make up roughly 15%. Germline V gene data show CDR1 as MNHEY and CDR2 as SMNVEV (reference sequence). The length of the CDR3 is 13 residues. The entry originates in a study of T cell repertoires in cytomegalovirus infection. About the research overall: A matching HLA type, together with CMV infection, was signaled by public TCR beta signatures. Findings and caveats of the study: Clonotype analysis showed dominance of the ex vivo response by HLA-C-restricted CMV-specific TCR beta clonotypes.

The genes are TRBV27 and TRBJ2-1; 12 nucleotides match TRBD2. The source material was cultured PBMCs, sampled from culture after CMV antigen stimulation. The source of this sequence is a human donor in good health (CMV status not recorded). Some clones in this sample may be carry-over from other donors' samples. CDR3 sequence reads: CACRTSGILEQFF. In nucleotides, the CDR3 is TGTGCCTGCAGGACTAGCGGGATTTTAGAGCAGTTCTTC.